This T cell receptor (beta chain) came from a study of shared clonotypes between healthy human individuals. Points from the study as a whole: Represented diversity, genetic and exposure-history alike, was limited by few donors.

On this clone itself: Its antigen is not known.

The sorted-subset replicate PCRs were given 150 to 250 ng DNA, which is tens of thousands of T cell genomes. Profiled with immunoSEQ multiplex PCR; TCRdb holds only in-frame clones, not every one. The repertoire has about a million clones, approximately 75% of them found once; the top ten carry more than 0.85%. This CDR3 has 13 residues. V was cut by 4 bases and J by 3 bases, with 12 bases left in between. The germline V gene has CDR1 SQVTM and CDR2 ANQGSEA. The chain couples TRBV29-1 to TRBJ1-1; D is unresolved. The material sequenced was memory CD4+ T cells from PBMCs. As for subset: CD45RA-negative fraction. This receptor was identified in a man younger than 35 in good health. Some clones in this sample may be carry-over from other donors' samples. CDR3 sequence: CSVGAGRYTEAFF. CDR3 bases: TGCAGCGTTGGTGCGGGTAGGTACACTGAAGCTTTCTTT. The full variable domain, rest sourced from reference TRBV29-1 and TRBJ1-1, is SAVISQKPSRDICQRGTSLTIQCQVDSQVTMMFWYRQQPGQSLTLIATANQGSEATYESGFVIDKFPISRPNLTFSTLTVSNMSPEDSSIYLCSVGAGRYTEAFFGQGTRLTVV.